Listed below are T cell receptor beta chains from one sample, sequenced in a study of cytomegalovirus exposure and HLA in healthy donors. Repertoires were generated with immunoSEQ multiplex PCR, while TCRdb's copy carries only in-frame clones and drops some. The sample includes about 130,000 clones, 85% to 90% of them seen just once. Source material: PBMCs. The receptors were gathered from a woman in her 30s in good health and CMV-seropositive. The CDR3 runs from the conserved cysteine through the conserved F or W. A D gene is named only where the DNA matches it firmly. Clone size is stated in some rows and not others, as once, few, many or a class when expanded.

size,J,V,D,DNA,CDR3
NA,TRBJ1-2,TRBV27,TRBD1,TGTGCCAGCAGGGCCGGGACAGGGGGGACTAACTATGGCTACACCTTC,CASRAGTGGTNYGYTF
once,TRBJ1-3,TRBV7-9,NA,TGTGCCAGCAGCTCCCCCCCAGGGGTCCCTGGAAACACCATATATTTT,CASSSPPGVPGNTIYF
NA,TRBJ2-3,TRBV29-1,NA,TGCAGCTCAAGGGGGTTGAATGGACCCTCGGATACGCAGTATTTT,CSSRGLNGPSDTQYF
NA,TRBJ2-7,TRBV12-1,NA,TGTGCCAGCAGCCCCGACGACAGAGAAGACACCTACGAGCAGTACTTC,CASSPDDREDTYEQYF
NA,TRBJ1-2,TRBV25-1,NA,TGTGCCAGCAGTCTAGGAACGGTCGGCAACTATGGCTACACCTTC,CASSLGTVGNYGYTF
NA,TRBJ1-1,TRBV9,TRBD1,TGTGCCAGCAAGCCCGGGACAGGGGCAGGCACTGAAGCTTTCTTT,CASKPGTGAGTEAFF
NA,TRBJ1-2,TRBV9,TRBD1,TGTGCCAGCAGCTCAGGGACAGGGATTAATGGCTACACCTTC,CASSSGTGINGYTF
once,TRBJ2-7,TRBV6-5,NA,TGTGCCAGCAGCATAGACGGGGGTACCTACGAGCAGTACTTC,CASSIDGGTYEQYF
NA,TRBJ1-1,TRBV5-8,NA,TGTGCCAGCAGCTTGGTAATCCGCGGTAAGGTACATCTGAACACTGAAGCTTTCTTT,CASSLVIRGKVHLNTEAFF
NA,TRBJ2-7,TRBV6-6,TRBD2,TGTGCCAGCAGTTACCAGGGACTAGCGGGATCCTACGAGCAGTACTTC,CASSYQGLAGSYEQYF
NA,TRBJ2-1,TRBV27,NA,TGTGCCAGCACCAGAGGAGTGACAGGTTCCTACAATGAGCAGTTCTTC,CASTRGVTGSYNEQFF
few,TRBJ2-7,TRBV11-2,NA,TGTGCCAGCAGCTTAGATTGGGCGGCAGGGTGGGCCTACGAGCAGTACTTC,CASSLDWAAGWAYEQYF
NA,TRBJ2-5,TRBV7-3,NA,TGTGCCAGCAGCTTAAACCAGGGCCGTGCGGAGACCCAGTACTTC,CASSLNQGRAETQYF
NA,TRBJ1-2,TRBV5-6,TRBD1,TGTGCCAGCAGCCCGCATTGGGACAGCCTAAACTATGGCTACACCTTC,CASSPHWDSLNYGYTF
NA,TRBJ2-1,TRBV9,NA,TGTGCCAGCAGCGTAAGGGGCCAGAGAGACAATGAGCAGTTCTTC,CASSVRGQRDNEQFF
NA,TRBJ2-1,TRBV6-5,TRBD2,TGTGCCAGCAGTTACGGGGGGGGAGGGTATGAGCAGTTCTTC,CASSYGGGGYEQFF
NA,TRBJ2-3,TRBV19,TRBD2,TGTGCCAGTAGTATCCTCGGCGGGGGGGCCGTAGATACGCAGTATTTT,CASSILGGGAVDTQYF
once,TRBJ2-3,TRBV5-1,NA,TGCGCCAGCAGCCGCGGGGCAGCCACCTCAACAGATACGCAGTATTTT,CASSRGAATSTDTQYF
NA,TRBJ1-1,TRBV7-8,NA,TGTGCCAGCAGCTCCCAGGGGATACACACTGAAGCTTTCTTT,CASSSQGIHTEAFF
NA,TRBJ2-7,TRBV5-1,TRBD1,TGCGCCAGCAGCTTCCGTTACAGGGGTTCCTACGAGCAGTACTTC,CASSFRYRGSYEQYF
once,TRBJ2-1,TRBV18,NA,TGTGCCAGCTCACCAGAGGGACTCGGCTACAATGAGCAGTTCTTC,CASSPEGLGYNEQFF
NA,TRBJ2-5,TRBV11-2,NA,TGTGCCAGCAGCTTAGTTGGCAGTCCAGGGGCCCAGTACTTC,CASSLVGSPGAQYF
once,TRBJ1-2,TRBV6-1,NA,TGTGCCAGCACCTTCGGGACTAGTCGTGATGGCTACACCTTC,CASTFGTSRDGYTF
NA,TRBJ2-1,TRBV14,NA,TGTGCCAGCAGCCAAGAATACAGAAGCTCCTACAATGAGCAGTTCTTC,CASSQEYRSSYNEQFF
NA,TRBJ2-3,TRBV5-4,NA,TGTGCCAGCAGCACGGACAGAGATACGCAGTATTTT,CASSTDRDTQYF
NA,TRBJ1-5,TRBV5-5,NA,TGTGCCAGCAGCCTACCAGGAGGGTTAGATGCCCAGCCCCAGCATTTT,CASSLPGGLDAQPQHF
NA,TRBJ2-6,TRBV4-2,NA,TGTGCCAGCAGCCGAGACACCGGGACTGCGAGCTCTGGGGCCAACGTCCTGACTTTC,CASSRDTGTASSGANVLTF
few,TRBJ1-2,TRBV19,NA,TGTGCCAGTAGTATCCCGGACAGCCGCCACCGGGGCTACACCTTC,CASSIPDSRHRGYTF
NA,TRBJ1-2,TRBV28,NA,TGTGCCAGCACCCGGCCGGGGGAGGGAGACTATGGCTACACCTTC,CASTRPGEGDYGYTF
NA,TRBJ1-4,TRBV6-1,NA,TGTGCCAGCAGTGAACTTGGGGCCGAGAATGAAAAACTGTTTTTT,CASSELGAENEKLFF
NA,TRBJ2-2,TRBV2,NA,TGTGCCAGCAGACTGGGACATAACACCGGGGAGCTGTTTTTT,CASRLGHNTGELFF
NA,TRBJ1-2,TRBV5-1,TRBD1,TGCGCCAGCAGACCCTCGGGACAGGACTATGGCTACACCTTC,CASRPSGQDYGYTF
NA,TRBJ2-3,TRBV29-1,NA,TGCAGCGTTGACGGAGGTGGAGGTGATACGCAGTATTTT,CSVDGGGGDTQYF